Below are 28 T cell receptor beta chains sequenced from a single sample in a study of T-cell reconstitution after alpha-beta-depleted transplantation in children. A library of TCRbeta sequences, prepared with unique molecular identifiers, was generated. TCRdb re-analysed the PCR reads in MiXCR, keeping a single row per CDR3 protein. The sample includes approximately 500,000 distinct CDR3 sequences, over 20% of them seen just once. Source: PBMCs, taken before TCRalphabeta/CD19-depleted stem cell transplant. The receptors were gathered from a boy under two years old with Wiskott-Aldrich syndrome, due to receive a stem cell transplant.

The sample holds a few counts of this clonotype. V is TRBV5-1 and J is TRBJ1-2; D is uncertain. V lost 0 bases, J lost 2 bases, and 11 bases lay in between. The CDR3 sequence is 15 residues long. Germline V lookup: CDR1 SGHRS, CDR2 YFSETQ. CDR3 region: CASSLDGIKNYGYTF. Here the CDR3 DNA reads TGCGCCAGCAGCTTGGATGGCATAAAGAACTATGGCTACACCTTC.

This clonotype was picked up a small number of times. The chain carries TRBV9 and TRBJ2-1; 14 bases fit TRBD2. This CDR3 spans 20 amino acids. Germline V gives CDR1 SGDLS, CDR2 YYNGEE. Trimming removed 4 bases from V and 4 bases from J; junction bases left unmatched: 16. Written as DNA, the CDR3 is TGTGCCAGCAGCCACCGGACTAGCGGGAGGATCTCCACGCCGTACAATGAGCAGTTCTTC. As protein: CASSHRTSGRISTPYNEQFF.

Only a few counts were recorded for this clonotype. The J gene is TRBJ2-5, the V gene TRBV28; D is ambiguous. Germline loops: CDR1 MDHEN, CDR2 SYDVKM. Trimming took 5 bases from V and 0 from J, leaving 10 bases between them. This CDR3 has 14 residues. CDR3 in amino acids: CASSATWNQETQYF. The DNA of the CDR3 is TGTGCCAGCAGTGCGACATGGAACCAAGAGACCCAGTACTTC.

The sample holds a few counts of this clonotype. The chain uses TRBV20-1 and TRBJ2-1; D gene unclear. This CDR3 has 13 amino acids. Germline loops: CDR1 DFQATT, CDR2 SNEGSKA (reference sequence). Between the trimmed V and J ends, which lost 3 bases and 4 bases, there was a span of 10 bases. In DNA form, the CDR3 reads TGCAGTGCTAGCGCTAGTCCATACAATGAGCAGTTCTTC. It codes for CSASASPYNEQFF.

This chain joins TRBV12-3 or TRBV12-4 and TRBJ2-3; 7 nucleotides align to TRBD1. Trimming removed 4 bases from V and 4 bases from J; junction bases left unmatched: 2. This CDR3 is built from 13 residues. The CDR3: CASSSDRADTQYF. CDR3 DNA: TGTGCCAGCAGTTCCGACAGGGCAGATACGCAGTATTTT.

The chain uses TRBV12-3 or TRBV12-4 and TRBJ2-4; D is ambiguous. The CDR3 totals 16 residues. Trimming removed 1 base from V and 0 bases from J, with 10 bases in between. The CDR3 nucleotides are TGTGCCAGCAGTTTAGGGCAAGAGCTAGCCAAAAACATTCAGTACTTC. As protein: CASSLGQELAKNIQYF.

This sequence joins TRBV12-3 or TRBV12-4 and TRBJ2-1, with D possibly being TRBD2 (5 bases). V lost 2 bases and J lost 1, with 12 bases in between. The CDR3 covers 16 residues. CDR3 sequence (DNA): TGTGCCAGCAGTTTACAGTGGGAGAGGTCCTACAATGAGCAGTTCTTC. Amino acid sequence: CASSLQWERSYNEQFF.

This clonotype has only a few counts. The V call is TRBV6-5, the J call TRBJ2-6; D ambiguous. The CDR3 loop spans 16 amino acids. Germline V gene data show CDR1 as MNHEY and CDR2 as SVGAGI. The V and J ends lost 2 bases and 1 base respectively, with 9 bases between them. Here the CDR3 reads CASSYAGLSGANVLTF. The CDR3 DNA reads as TGTGCCAGCAGTTACGCCGGTCTTTCTGGGGCCAACGTCCTGACTTTC.

This chain joins TRBV5-1 and TRBJ2-2, with a tentative D call TRBD1 (6 bases). The ends were cut back, 0 bases at V and 6 bases at J, with 9 bases in the middle. CDR1 and CDR2 from the germline V gene are SGHRS and YFSETQ. The CDR3 loop spans 14 amino acids. The CDR3 is CASSLEGGSGELFF. In DNA, the CDR3 is TGCGCCAGCAGCTTGGAAGGGGGATCCGGGGAGCTGTTTTTT. Looking up the rest from reference TRBV5-1 and TRBJ2-2 gives the full variable domain: KAGVTQTPRYLIKTRGQQVTLSCSPISGHRSVSWYQQTPGQGLQFLFEYFSETQRNKGNFPGRFSGRQFSNSRSEMNVSTLELGDSALYLCASSLEGGSGELFFGEGSRLTVL.

The chain recombines TRBV9 with TRBJ1-2, with 8 bases fitting TRBD1. Germline CDR1 is SGDLS and CDR2 is YYNGEE. The CDR3 contains 14 residues. With 0 bases clipped from V and 8 bases from J, the junction kept 6 bases outside the gene matches. The CDR3 DNA reads TGTGCCAGCAGCGTAGACACAGGGGGGAGCGGCTACACCTTC. Its translation: CASSVDTGGSGYTF.

This clonotype has only one observation. The chain employs TRBV5-1 and TRBJ1-2, with a tentative D call TRBD1 (5 bases). The CDR3 spans 19 residues. The germline CDR1 and CDR2 sequences are SGHRS and YFSETQ. V was shortened by 0 bases and J by 3 bases, with 24 bases between the two germline ends. CDR3 in amino acids: CASSLGGPREISKDYGYTF. In DNA form, the CDR3 reads TGCGCCAGCAGCTTGGGGGGACCGCGGGAAATTTCGAAGGACTATGGCTACACCTTC.

J is TRBJ2-1 and V is TRBV9; D is undetermined. The germline V gene encodes CDR1 SGDLS and CDR2 YYNGEE. V was shortened by 6 bases and J by 7 bases, with 20 bases between the two germline ends. This CDR3 has 15 residues. The DNA of the CDR3 is TGTGCCAGCACCCAATCTATTGAGTTTAGGAATGAGCAGTTCTTC. This codes for CASTQSIEFRNEQFF.

This rearrangement joins TRBV28 to TRBJ1-3; no firm D call. This CDR3 is 15 amino acids long. Between the trimmed V and J ends, which lost 3 bases and 4 bases, there was a span of 13 bases. Germline-derived CDR1 and CDR2 are MDHEN and SYDVKM. CDR3 DNA sequence: TGTGCCAGCAGTTTTCCCGGGGTGTCCGGAAACACCATATATTTT. Amino acid sequence: CASSFPGVSGNTIYF.

This clonotype was observed a single time. The chain has TRBV20-1 and TRBJ2-7; 8 bases align to TRBD1. This CDR3 is 15 amino acids long. V shed 1 base, J shed 1 base, and the junction held 6 bases outside the gene matches. Looked up from germline, CDR1 is DFQATT and CDR2 is SNEGSKA (reference sequence). The CDR3 bases are TGCAGTGCTAGAGGATACAGGGGGGAGTCCTACGAGCAGTACTTC. Translated, it gives CSARGYRGESYEQYF.

This clonotype has just a few counts. This chain's CDR3 is CASSQARNYGYTF. As DNA, the CDR3 is TGTGCCAGCAGCCAAGCCAGAAACTATGGCTACACCTTC. This sequence joins TRBV3-1 and TRBJ1-2; the D is unclear. The ends were cut back, 1 base at V and 2 bases at J, with 5 bases in the middle. In germline, CDR1 is LGHDT, CDR2 YNNKEL (reference sequence). There are 13 residues in the CDR3.

The CDR3, as DNA: TGTGCCAGCACCCGGACGGAAAACACCGGGGAGCTGTTTTTT. Translation: CASTRTENTGELFF. This chain joins TRBV27 and TRBJ2-2; D is ambiguous. This CDR3 spans 14 amino acids. The germline CDR1 and CDR2 sequences are MNHEY and SMNVEV (reference sequence). Trimming took off 7 bases at V and 2 bases at J, with 11 bases between the two ends.

This clonotype has just a few counts. V is TRBV3-1 and J is TRBJ1-2, with a possible D match to TRBD1 (5 bases). This CDR3 contains 15 residues. The V end lost 3 bases, the J end lost 8 bases, and 19 bases lay between the germline ends. The germline V gene encodes CDR1 LGHDT and CDR2 YNNKEL (reference sequence). The CDR3 loop reads CASSQNLGGEQGYTF. The CDR3 DNA reads as TGTGCCAGCAGCCAGAATCTCGGGGGAGAACAAGGCTACACCTTC.

This clonotype was detected only once. This chain links TRBV4-2 with TRBJ2-5, with D tentatively TRBD2 (5 bases). From germline, CDR1 is LGHNA and CDR2 YNFKEQ. This CDR3 has 17 residues. V gave up 4 bases and J gave up 2 bases, with 20 bases separating them. CDR3 amino acids: CASSPRSGSAEQETQYF. The CDR3 DNA follows: TGTGCCAGCAGCCCCCGGTCGGGGTCGGCCGAACAAGAGACCCAGTACTTC.

The sample holds a few counts of this clonotype. This chain connects TRBV7-9 to TRBJ2-2; D gene ambiguous. V lost 0 bases, J lost 7 bases, and 12 bases lay in between. The CDR3 is 15 amino acids. In germline, CDR1 is SEHNR, CDR2 FQNEAQ (reference sequence). CDR3 sequence reads: CASSLAPSRIGELFF. CDR3 sequence (DNA): TGTGCCAGCAGCTTAGCGCCTTCTAGGATCGGGGAGCTGTTTTTT.

CDR3 region: CASRKDRGLTGELFF. The CDR3 bases are TGTGCCAGCAGGAAGGACAGGGGGCTGACCGGGGAGCTGTTTTTT. The chain joins TRBV7-2 to TRBJ2-2; 11 nucleotides agree with TRBD1. Trimming at V came to 6 bases and at J to 5 bases, leaving 5 bases not matched to a gene. CDR1 and CDR2 from the germline V gene are SGHTA and FQGNSA. CDR3 size: 15 residues.

This clonotype was counted a few times. The chain links TRBV2 to TRBJ2-5; D may be TRBD1 (7 bases). Germline CDR1 SNHLY, CDR2 FYNNEI. The V and J ends lost 5 bases and 5 bases respectively, with 18 bases between them. The CDR3 totals 15 residues. DNA of the CDR3: TGTGCCAGCAGTTCCCAAGGGGGCGGAGGGGAGACCCAGTACTTC. Translated: CASSSQGGGGETQYF.

There are a few counts of this clonotype. The V gene is TRBV10-3, the J gene TRBJ1-1; the D gene is possibly TRBD1 (6 bases). Trimming left V 6 bases short and J 1 base short, with 6 bases between. CDR3 length equals 12 residues. Germline values: CDR1 ENHRY, CDR2 SYGVKD. The CDR3 loop reads CAIRTGNTEAFF. As DNA, the CDR3 is TGTGCCATCAGGACAGGGAACACTGAAGCTTTCTTT.

This chain links TRBV7-2 with TRBJ1-2; D gene uncertain. Germline V gene data show CDR1 as SGHTA and CDR2 as FQGNSA. The CDR3 extends over 13 amino acids. V was clipped by 7 bases and J by 6 bases, with 15 bases between them. CDR3 region: CASNKDRADGYTF. CDR3 sequence (DNA): TGTGCCAGCAACAAGGACCGCGCAGATGGCTACACCTTC.

In its sample, this clonotype was seen a few times. The CDR3 sequence is CAGEVSTEAFF. Here the CDR3 DNA reads TGTGCTGGGGAGGTATCAACTGAAGCTTTCTTT. This rearrangement joins TRBV7-9 to TRBJ1-1; D ambiguous. Germline V gene sequence: CDR1 SEHNR, CDR2 FQNEAQ (reference sequence). CDR3 length equals 11 residues.

Only a few counts were recorded for this clonotype. The chain is built from TRBV3-1 and TRBJ2-1; D is possibly TRBD2 (5 bases). Trimming pared 4 bases from V and 4 bases from J, leaving 14 bases between. The germline CDR1 and CDR2 sequences are LGHDT and YNNKEL (reference sequence). The CDR3 extends over 15 amino acids. The CDR3 protein is CASSRGLHAYNEQFF. The DNA for the CDR3 is TGTGCCAGCAGCCGAGGACTCCATGCTTACAATGAGCAGTTCTTC.

V gene TRBV12-3 or TRBV12-4 combines with J gene TRBJ2-2; TRBD1 agrees at 7 bases. V shed 3 bases and J 2 bases; nucleotides not matched to a gene: 9. The CDR3 runs 17 residues. The DNA of the CDR3 is TGTGCCAGCAGTTTCGATACCGGGACAGCAAACACCGGGGAGCTGTTTTTT. This gives the protein CASSFDTGTANTGELFF.

Details on this clonotype: The junction and the germline gene differ at one end; a read error may be behind it. The CDR3 spells CSASYLFTGELF. CDR3 bases: TGCAGTGCTAGCTACCTATTCACCGGGGAGCTTTTT. V usage is TRBV20-1 and J usage is TRBJ2-2; D may be TRBD2 (5 bases). CDR1 DFQATT and CDR2 SNEGSKA come from the germline V gene (reference sequence). The CDR3 consists of 12 residues.

The chain has TRBV28 and TRBJ2-5; 7 bases are a match to TRBD2. The CDR3 is 15 amino acids. In germline, CDR1 is MDHEN, CDR2 SYDVKM. The J segment lost 5 bases and the V segment lost 2 bases, leaving 8 bases of the junction unmatched. CDR3 in amino acids: CASSLQAAGGETQYF. CDR3 DNA sequence: TGTGCCAGCAGTTTACAGGCCGCCGGGGGGGAGACCCAGTACTTC.